The entry below gives a single TCR beta chain sequence along with its context. The target antigen is unknown. The data were obtained in a study of cytomegalovirus exposure and HLA in healthy donors. This PCR relied on a set of 60 Vbeta primers and 13 Jbeta primers. Assay used: immunoSEQ multiplex PCR; TCRdb lists only in-frame clones, some missing. The profile shows about 150,000 clones, over 65% of them singletons. In germline, CDR1 is SGHDN, CDR2 FVKESK. The V end was cut by 1 base, the J end by 4 bases, with 11 bases between. This CDR3 is 14 amino acids long. Findings and caveats of the study: Judged likely to be a sequencing artifact was a cluster of highly shared sequence variants. Relative to the approximately 660-donor mean, N-insertions were reportedly fewer in an Asian-associated ancestry cluster in a later analysis.

The TCR sequence derives from a man between 35 and 55 years old in good health and CMV-seropositive. The chain links TRBV14 to TRBJ2-7; D remains unclear. The specimen sequenced was PBMCs. In DNA form, the CDR3 reads TGTGCCAGCAGCCAAGTAGGAGAGAGATACGAGCAGTACTTC. Translating it yields CASSQVGERYEQYF.